This T cell receptor beta chain comes out of a study of blood T cell repertoires in COVID-19. Overall study: Acute and convalescent COVID-19 specimens originated in the United States, Italy and Spain. PBMCs, B-cell-depleted T cells, or T cells were the source of the cDNA or gDNA that made up the material.

The assay was immunoSEQ multiplex PCR, and TCRdb's table has in-frame clones only and misses some. The sample has 200,000 to 300,000 clones, about 86% seen once. This CDR3 comprises 15 residues. The V gene's germline CDR1 is SNHLY and CDR2 FYNNEI. V lost 2 bases to trimming and J lost 5 bases, with 12 bases between them. The J gene is TRBJ1-4, the V gene TRBV2, with a tentative D call TRBD1 (6 bases). The sequencing input was peripheral blood. This TCR was recovered from a man under 40 with active or convalescent COVID-19. CDR3 sequence: CASSEPDGGNEKLFF. CDR3 bases: TGTGCCAGCAGTGAACCTGATGGGGGCAATGAAAAACTGTTTTTT.